This T cell receptor beta chain appears in the sequencing data of a study of blood T cell repertoires in COVID-19. Trimming took off 4 bases at V and 5 bases at J, with 6 bases between the two ends. The CDR3 is made up of 12 amino acids. Germline V CDR1 and CDR2: SGDLS, YYNGEE. In the original processing: Reference gene primers were amplified, and this amplification served to estimate nucleated cell counts. Profiling relied on immunoSEQ multiplex PCR, and the TCRdb table lists in-frame clones only, not all of them. The D gene and trimming were derived from the DNA, and the V and J assignments and clone size from that table. The repertoire includes roughly 180,000 clones, 84% of them detected once, and roughly 8% sits in the top ten.

J is TRBJ2-2 and V is TRBV9; D gene uncertain. This receptor was identified in a man in his forties or fifties who had recovered from COVID-19. Specimen: peripheral blood. In DNA, the CDR3 is TGTGCCAGCAGCTTCCGGACCGGGGAGCTGTTTTTT. Amino acid sequence: CASSFRTGELFF.